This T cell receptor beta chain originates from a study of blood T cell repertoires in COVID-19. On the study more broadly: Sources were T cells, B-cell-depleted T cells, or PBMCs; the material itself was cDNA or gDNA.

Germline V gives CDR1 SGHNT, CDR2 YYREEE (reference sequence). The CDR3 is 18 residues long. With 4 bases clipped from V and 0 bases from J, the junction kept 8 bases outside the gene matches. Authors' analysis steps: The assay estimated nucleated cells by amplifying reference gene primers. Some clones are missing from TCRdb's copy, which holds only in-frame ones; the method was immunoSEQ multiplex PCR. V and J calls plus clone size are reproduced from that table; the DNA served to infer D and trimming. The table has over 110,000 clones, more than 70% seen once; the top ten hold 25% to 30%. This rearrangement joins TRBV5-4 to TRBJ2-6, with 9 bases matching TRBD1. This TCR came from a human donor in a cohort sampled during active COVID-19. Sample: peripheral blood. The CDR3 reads CASSGTGTGNSGANVLTF. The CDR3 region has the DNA TGTGCCAGCAGCGGGACCGGGACAGGGAACTCTGGGGCCAACGTCCTGACTTTC.